This entry features one TCR beta chain sequence. The sample comes from a study of blood T cell repertoires in COVID-19. Study-level background: Sites in the United States, Italy and Spain provided acute and convalescent COVID-19 samples. The analysed material was cDNA or gDNA that came from T cells, B-cell-depleted T cells, or PBMCs.

Per the original methods: Amplification with reference gene primers provided the estimates of nucleated cell counts. Sequenced by immunoSEQ multiplex PCR; TCRdb stores in-frame clones only, minus some. That table gives V, J and clone size, and the DNA gave D and trimming. The sample carries 270,000 or so clones, 83% recorded once. This CDR3 has 16 amino acids. The V and J ends lost 4 bases and 5 bases respectively, with 21 bases between them. The germline gives CDR1 SGHDT, CDR2 YYEEEE. This chain uses TRBV5-6 with TRBJ1-2, with D hard to call. The receptor comes from a woman between 50 and 59 years old who had recovered from COVID-19. The material sequenced was peripheral blood. The CDR3 DNA sequence: TGTGCCAGCAGCCCTGAGGCGGCCGTGACTTTGTATGGCTACACCTTC. It translates to CASSPEAAVTLYGYTF.